This TCR beta chain was observed in a study of spatial heterogeneity in lung cancer. This clonotype is labeled as medium-sized. V dropped 6 bases and J dropped 7 bases, with 10 bases sitting between them. This CDR3 has 12 amino acids. Time point noted: sample taken at primary tumor resection. The input material, whole RNA from tumor, nontumor lung or frozen PBMC, was sequenced unsorted. Individual TCR cDNA molecules each bore their own unique molecular identifier. TCRdb re-analysed the 5' RACE reads in MiXCR, keeping a single row per CDR3 protein. This table holds about 39,000 distinct CDR3 sequences, less than 6% found once.

Sample: PBMCs, taken at surgery. J is TRBJ1-5 and V is TRBV12-3 or TRBV12-4; no definite D call. The sequence was obtained from a male donor with early-stage non-small cell lung cancer. The CDR3 DNA follows: TGTGCCAGCAGCCGGGGTGTCCAGCCCCAGCATTTT. Translated: CASSRGVQPQHF.